These 5 T cell receptor beta chains were sequenced from one sample in a study of blood T cell repertoires in COVID-19. Clones were sequenced by immunoSEQ multiplex PCR, and TCRdb holds only the in-frame ones, with some missing. Among 300,000 to 350,000 clones listed, approximately 88% were seen once. The sequenced sample consisted of peripheral blood. These receptors came from a man younger than 40 with COVID-19, enrolled during active disease.

V usage is TRBV4-3 and J usage is TRBJ1-6; a possible D gene is TRBD1 (6 bases). The CDR3 is made up of 17 amino acids. The germline V and J ends were trimmed by 0 bases and 7 bases, with 16 bases remaining between them. CDR1 and CDR2 from the germline V gene are LGHNA and YSLEER. CDR3 sequence reads: CASSQDSPGHRNSPLHF. In nucleotides, the CDR3 is TGCGCCAGCAGCCAAGATAGTCCGGGACACCGAAATTCACCCCTCCACTTT.

The chain has TRBV7-9 and TRBJ2-3; 8 bases are a match to TRBD2. The CDR3 has 18 residues. Germline assignment: CDR1 SEHNR and CDR2 FQNEAQ (reference sequence). Losses at the gene ends were 5 bases for V and 2 bases for J; bases not matched to a gene: 15. This chain's CDR3 is CASSPPLERGIFTDTQYF. The DNA of the CDR3 is TGTGCCAGCAGCCCCCCCTTGGAGCGGGGGATTTTCACAGATACGCAGTATTTT.

This chain links TRBV18 with TRBJ1-3; 9 bases are shared with TRBD1. This CDR3 has 15 residues. J was trimmed by 4 bases and V by 1 base; bases with no gene match: 2. Germline CDR1 KGHSH, CDR2 LQKENI. CDR3 DNA sequence: TGTGCCAGCTCACCACACAGGGGGCCAGGAAACACCATATATTTT. Translated: CASSPHRGPGNTIYF.

This clone was observed a single time. The chain recombines TRBV9 with TRBJ1-5; 7 nucleotides align to TRBD1. The CDR3 sequence is 15 residues long. Germline assignment: CDR1 SGDLS and CDR2 YYNGEE. Trimming cost V 4 bases and J 4 bases; bases outside gene matches: 8. The CDR3 sequence: CASSLTGQRNQPQHF. In DNA, the CDR3 is TGTGCCAGCAGCTTAACGGGACAGCGAAATCAGCCCCAGCATTTT.

This rearrangement joins TRBV3-1 (or the pseudogene TRBV3-2) to TRBJ1-2; tentatively, D is TRBD1 (6 bases). Germline V CDR1 and CDR2: LGHDT, YNNKEL (reference sequence). V lost 5 bases and J 6 bases, leaving 10 bases between the germline ends. The CDR3 has 12 amino acids. The CDR3 loop is CASSTQGNGYTF. The DNA for the CDR3 is TGTGCCAGCAGCACACAGGGCAATGGCTACACCTTC.